Below, 20 T cell receptor beta chains from the same sample are listed, as sequenced in a study of blood T cell repertoires in COVID-19. Using immunoSEQ multiplex PCR, the repertoire was profiled, and TCRdb retains in-frame clones only, with some absent. The sample lists about 250,000 clones, 70% to 90% occurring once. Specimen: peripheral blood. The receptors shown here come from a man in his fifties with acute or convalescent COVID-19.

This clone was picked up many times. The chain combines TRBV2 with TRBJ1-5, with unresolved D. Trimming shortened V by 0 bases and J by 3 bases, and 9 bases separated the two germline ends. In germline, CDR1 is SNHLY, CDR2 FYNNEI. This CDR3 has 15 amino acids. CDR3 loop: CASSEAWRDNQPQHF. For the CDR3, the DNA is TGTGCCAGCAGTGAAGCGTGGAGGGACAATCAGCCCCAGCATTTT.

The DNA for the CDR3 is TGTGCCAGCAGCTTATCAGTACAGAATAACTATGGCTACACCTTC. This translates into CASSLSVQNNYGYTF. The genes are TRBV3-1 (or the pseudogene TRBV3-2) and TRBJ1-2; D not certain. Germline V gene lookup returns CDR1 LGHDT and CDR2 YNNKEL (reference sequence). The CDR3 has 15 amino acids. Trimming took off 5 bases at V and 1 base at J, with 14 bases between the two ends.

The chain couples TRBV27 to TRBJ2-7, with D perhaps matching TRBD1 (5 bases). The CDR3 has 14 amino acids. V shed 5 bases and J shed 3 bases, with 14 bases lying between them. Germline CDR1 MNHEY, CDR2 SMNVEV (reference sequence). CDR3 sequence reads: CASSPLTESYEQYF. CDR3 nucleotides: TGTGCCAGCAGTCCACTGACAGAAAGCTACGAGCAGTACTTC.

The chain is built from TRBV5-1 and TRBJ1-1; D might be TRBD1 (5 bases). V shed 1 base and J shed 1 base, with 17 bases lying between them. CDR3 length: 17 residues. CDR1 and CDR2 (germline): SGHRS, YFSETQ. This CDR3 is CASSLNWQGKTNTEAFF. The CDR3 DNA is TGCGCCAGCAGCTTGAATTGGCAGGGAAAGACGAACACTGAAGCTTTCTTT.

The rearrangement uses TRBV27 and TRBJ2-7, with D unclear. CDR1 and CDR2 from the germline V gene are MNHEY and SMNVEV (reference sequence). This CDR3 spans 13 amino acids. V lost 10 bases, J lost 1 base, and 14 bases lay in between. CDR3: CATRGSSSYEQYF. In nucleotides, the CDR3 is TGTGCCACTAGAGGTTCATCATCCTACGAGCAGTACTTC.

The genes are TRBV30 and TRBJ1-6; D ambiguous. Germline V lookup: CDR1 GTSNPN, CDR2 SVGIG (reference sequence). Between the trimmed V and J ends, which lost 5 bases and 7 bases, there was a span of 6 bases. The CDR3 sequence is 11 residues long. The CDR3 sequence is CAWGRNSPLHF. The CDR3 nucleotides read TGTGCCTGGGGCAGAAATTCACCCCTCCACTTT. Based on the CDR3 plus reference TRBV30 and TRBJ1-6, the full variable domain is SQTIHQWPATLVQPVGSPLSLECTVEGTSNPNLYWYRQAAGRGLQLLFYSVGIGQISSEVPQNLSASRPQDRQFILSSKKLLLSDSGFYLCAWGRNSPLHFGNGTRLTVT.

The chain combines TRBV30 with TRBJ2-5; D perhaps matches TRBD2 (5 bases). The CDR3 length is 13 residues. Germline loops: CDR1 GTSNPN, CDR2 SVGIG (reference sequence). Trimming cost V 5 bases and J 2 bases, with 12 bases left between them. DNA of the CDR3: TGTGCCTGGGCCCCGGGGAGTCAAGAGACCCAGTACTTC. Translation gives CAWAPGSQETQYF.

Written as DNA, the CDR3 is TGTGCCAGTAGTATAGTCCGGGAACCCAGCACAGATACGCAGTATTTT. This sequence encodes CASSIVREPSTDTQYF. V usage is TRBV19 and J usage is TRBJ2-3; maybe TRBD2 (5 bases). Germline lookup yields CDR1 LNHDA and CDR2 SQIVND (reference sequence). The CDR3 has 16 amino acids. With 1 base removed from V and 0 bases from J, the gap between germline ends came to 11 bases.

V is TRBV27 and J is TRBJ1-3; a possible D gene is TRBD1 (6 bases). Germline CDR1 reads MNHEY; CDR2 reads SMNVEV (reference sequence). The CDR3 runs to 15 residues. Trimming pared 2 bases from V and 4 bases from J, leaving 12 bases between. CDR3 region: CASSLQQGFGNTIYF. The CDR3, as DNA: TGTGCCAGCAGTTTACAACAGGGCTTCGGAAACACCATATATTTT.

The chain combines TRBV9 with TRBJ2-3; D remains unclear. V lost 5 bases and J 2 bases, leaving 9 bases between the germline ends. This CDR3 is 13 amino acids long. In germline, CDR1 is SGDLS, CDR2 YYNGEE. The CDR3 DNA reads as TGTGCCAGCAGGAGACTCATCACAGATACGCAGTATTTT. This codes for CASRRLITDTQYF. Drawing the rest from reference TRBV9 and TRBJ2-3, the complete variable domain is DSGVTQTPKHLITATGQRVTLRCSPRSGDLSVYWYQQSLDQGLQFLIQYYNGEERAKGNILERFSAQQFPDLHSELNLSSLELGDSALYFCASRRLITDTQYFGPGTRLTVL.

This clone turned up a few times. The gene calls are TRBV2 and TRBJ2-5; maybe TRBD1 (5 bases). Trimming removed 4 bases from V and 5 bases from J, with 11 bases in between. Germline lookup yields CDR1 SNHLY and CDR2 FYNNEI. The CDR3 runs to 13 residues. CDR3 region: CASSVLGVETQYF. CDR3 nucleotides: TGTGCCAGCAGTGTGTTAGGGGTGGAGACCCAGTACTTC.

As regards this clone: Different DNA sequences within this sample yield the same CDR3. This sequence joins TRBV28 and TRBJ1-5; TRBD1 matches at 8 bases. Per germline, CDR1 MDHEN and CDR2 SYDVKM. The junction had 2 bases not matched to a gene; V was cut back by 2 bases and J by 2 bases. The CDR3 has 15 residues. In DNA, the CDR3 is TGTGCCAGCAGTTTAGTGGGACAGGGCAATCAGCCCCAGCATTTT. Protein: CASSLVGQGNQPQHF. Using reference TRBV28 and TRBJ1-5 for the parts outside the CDR3, the full variable domain is DVKVTQSSRYLVKRTGEKVFLECVQDMDHENMFWYRQDPGLGLRLIYFSYDVKMKEKGDIPEGYSVSREKKERFSLILESASTNQTSMYLCASSLVGQGNQPQHFGDGTRLSIL.

CDR3: CASWDSKTDTQYF. CDR3 nucleotide sequence: TGTGCCAGCTGGGACAGCAAGACAGATACGCAGTATTTT. The chain carries TRBV9 and TRBJ2-3; 7 bases are a match to TRBD1. J was trimmed by 3 bases and V by 7 bases; bases with no gene match: 5. Germline CDR1 is SGDLS and CDR2 is YYNGEE. This CDR3 has 13 residues.

This chain uses TRBV30 with TRBJ2-3; no reliable D call. Germline lookup yields CDR1 GTSNPN and CDR2 SVGIG (reference sequence). V lost 3 bases and J 6 bases, leaving 10 bases between the germline ends. The CDR3 has 12 amino acids. The CDR3 DNA reads TGTGCCTGGAGCCCCTCCGGGGATACGCAGTATTTT. Amino acid sequence: CAWSPSGDTQYF.

The CDR3 DNA reads TGTGCCAGCGGAATCACTAGCGGGAGCTACGAGCAGTACTTC. Protein sequence: CASGITSGSYEQYF. The chain couples TRBV27 to TRBJ2-7; TRBD2 aligns across 11 bases. This CDR3 contains 14 residues. From germline, CDR1 is MNHEY and CDR2 SMNVEV (reference sequence). With 8 bases clipped from V and 3 bases from J, the junction kept 6 bases outside the gene matches.

CDR3 coding DNA: TGCGCCAGCAGCACCGGGACAGGGGCCGGGGAGCTGTTTTTT. It translates to CASSTGTGAGELFF. J is TRBJ2-2 and V is TRBV5-1; TRBD1 matches at 10 bases. This CDR3 spans 14 amino acids. The ends lost 4 bases at V and 6 bases at J; junction bases unmatched: 3. In germline, CDR1 is SGHRS, CDR2 YFSETQ.

The chain carries TRBV4-1 and TRBJ1-6, with TRBD1 matching over 7 bases. CDR1 is MGHRA, CDR2 YSYEKL, per germline. Trimming took 5 bases from V and 10 from J; bases not matched to a gene: 8. The CDR3 totals 14 residues. The CDR3 region has the DNA TGCGCCAGCAGCAATACAGGGGATGGGTCACCCCTCCACTTT. Its translation: CASSNTGDGSPLHF.

The chain has TRBV9 and TRBJ2-2; TRBD2 matches at 8 bases. Germline V gene data show CDR1 as SGDLS and CDR2 as YYNGEE. Trimming took 0 bases from V and 5 from J; bases not matched to a gene: 3. The length of the CDR3 is 15 residues. The CDR3 DNA reads as TGTGCCAGCAGCGTAGACGGGAGGGATACCGGGGAGCTGTTTTTT. Translation gives CASSVDGRDTGELFF.

V usage is TRBV6-4 and J usage is TRBJ2-1; 9 bases are shared with TRBD1. The CDR3 contains 15 residues. Germline trimming cut 5 bases from V and 9 bases from J; bases unmatched to any gene: 11. CDR1 is MRHNA, CDR2 SNTAGT, per germline. The DNA of the CDR3 is TGTGCCAGCAGTACTACCGGGACAGGGCTTAGTGAGCAGTTCTTC. This translates into CASSTTGTGLSEQFF.

The chain couples TRBV18 to TRBJ2-1, with unresolved D. CDR1 is KGHSH and CDR2 is LQKENI in the germline V gene. The V end was cut by 0 bases, the J end by 6 bases, with 12 bases between. CDR3 size: 15 residues. The CDR3 loop reads CASSPPALVGNEQFF. In nucleotides, the CDR3 is TGTGCCAGCTCACCACCGGCCCTAGTAGGCAATGAGCAGTTCTTC.